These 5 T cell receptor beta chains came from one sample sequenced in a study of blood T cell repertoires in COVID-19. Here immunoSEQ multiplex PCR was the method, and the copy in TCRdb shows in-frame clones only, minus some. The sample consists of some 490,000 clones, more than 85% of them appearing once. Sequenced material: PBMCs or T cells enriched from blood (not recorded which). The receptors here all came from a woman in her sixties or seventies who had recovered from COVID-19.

CDR3 loop: CASSPRQGRYEQYF. The CDR3 DNA is TGTGCCAGCAGTCCTCGACAGGGGCGCTACGAGCAGTACTTC. The chain recombines TRBV27 with TRBJ2-7; TRBD1 matches at 8 bases. The CDR3 is made up of 14 amino acids. V shed 5 bases and J 3 bases; nucleotides not matched to a gene: 6. CDR1 and CDR2 (germline): MNHEY, SMNVEV (reference sequence).

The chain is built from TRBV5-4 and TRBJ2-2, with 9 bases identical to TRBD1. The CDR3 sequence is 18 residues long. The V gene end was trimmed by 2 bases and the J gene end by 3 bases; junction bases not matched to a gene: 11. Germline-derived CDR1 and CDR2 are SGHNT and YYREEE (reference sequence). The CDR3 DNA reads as TGTGCCAGCAGCTTTGCCTCTATGTGGACAGGGGACACCGGGGAGCTGTTTTTT. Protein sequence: CASSFASMWTGDTGELFF.

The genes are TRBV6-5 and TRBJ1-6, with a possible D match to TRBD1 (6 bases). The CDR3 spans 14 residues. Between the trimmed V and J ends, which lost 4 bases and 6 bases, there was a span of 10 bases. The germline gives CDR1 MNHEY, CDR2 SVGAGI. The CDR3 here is CASSSGQPNSPLHF. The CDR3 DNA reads TGTGCCAGCAGTTCTGGACAGCCTAATTCACCCCTCCACTTT.

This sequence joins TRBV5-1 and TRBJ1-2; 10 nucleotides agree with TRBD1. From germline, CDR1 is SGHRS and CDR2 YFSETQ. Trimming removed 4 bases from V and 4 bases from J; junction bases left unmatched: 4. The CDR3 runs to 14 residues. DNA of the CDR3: TGCGCCAGCAGCCCGGGACAGGGGCTCTATGGCTACACCTTC. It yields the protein CASSPGQGLYGYTF.

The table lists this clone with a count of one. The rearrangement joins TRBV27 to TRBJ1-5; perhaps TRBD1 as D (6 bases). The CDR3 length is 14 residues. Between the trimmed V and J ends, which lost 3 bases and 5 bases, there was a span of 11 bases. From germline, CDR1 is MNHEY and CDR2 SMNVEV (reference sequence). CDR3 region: CASSFAGADQPQHF. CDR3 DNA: TGTGCCAGCAGTTTCGCAGGGGCGGATCAGCCCCAGCATTTT.